A single sample is the source of the 16 T cell receptor beta chains below, sequenced in a study of blood T cell repertoires in COVID-19. The protocol was immunoSEQ multiplex PCR, while the TCRdb copy is restricted to in-frame clones and leaves out a portion. The sample consists of 250,000 to 300,000 clones, 87% of them appearing once. The source material was peripheral blood. These receptors were obtained from a woman aged 50 to 60 who had recovered from COVID-19.

V gene TRBV9 combines with J gene TRBJ1-1; 8 positions agree with TRBD1. The J segment lost 0 bases and the V segment lost 4 bases, leaving 2 bases of the junction unmatched. This CDR3 spans 14 amino acids. The germline V gene encodes CDR1 SGDLS and CDR2 YYNGEE. This CDR3 reads CASSRTGMNTEAFF. CDR3 DNA: TGTGCCAGCAGCAGGACAGGGATGAACACTGAAGCTTTCTTT.

The chain couples TRBV19 to TRBJ1-2; 9 bases line up with TRBD1. This CDR3 has 14 amino acids. The junction had 6 bases not matched to a gene; V was cut back by 6 bases and J by 4 bases. CDR1 and CDR2 from the germline V gene are LNHDA and SQIVND (reference sequence). The CDR3 is CASRQGQGPYGYTF. The CDR3 bases are TGTGCCAGTAGACAGGGACAGGGTCCCTATGGCTACACCTTC.

Only one count was recorded for this clone. This rearrangement joins TRBV11-2 to TRBJ2-7; 12 nucleotides line up with TRBD2. V lost 4 bases, J lost 7 bases, and 8 bases stayed unmatched. This CDR3 is built from 15 residues. Per the germline V gene, CDR1 is SGHAT and CDR2 is FQNNGV. In DNA form, the CDR3 reads TGTGCCAGCAGCTCCCTAGCGGGAGGGCCCGCGGAGCAGTACTTC. Its translation is CASSSLAGGPAEQYF. Supplemented by reference TRBV11-2 and TRBJ2-7, the full variable domain reads EAGVAQSPRYKIIEKRQSVAFWCNPISGHATLYWYQQILGQGPKLLIQFQNNGVVDDSQLPKDRFSAERLKGVDSTLKIQPAKLEDSAVYLCASSSLAGGPAEQYFGPGTRLTVT.

This chain uses TRBV12-3 or TRBV12-4 with TRBJ1-1; weak D call: TRBD1 (5 bases). Deletions cut 2 bases from V and 7 bases from J, with 11 bases between. This CDR3 is built from 13 residues. CDR3 bases: TGTGCCAGCAGTTTAAGAGGGGAGGGTGAAGCTTTCTTT. Amino acids: CASSLRGEGEAFF.

V is TRBV30 and J is TRBJ1-1, with D tentatively TRBD1 (5 bases). Per germline, CDR1 GTSNPN and CDR2 SVGIG (reference sequence). CDR3 length: 10 amino acids. The V gene lost 4 bases and the J gene lost 11 bases, with 11 bases spanning the gap. The CDR3 reads CAWTGTKAFF. DNA for the CDR3: TGTGCCTGGACAGGGACTAAGGCTTTCTTT.

This clone was counted only a few times. The chain uses TRBV12-3 or TRBV12-4 and TRBJ1-1; no clear D gene. The V and J ends lost 1 base and 7 bases respectively, with 10 bases between them. The CDR3 loop spans 13 amino acids. The CDR3 coding sequence is TGTGCCAGCAGTTTAGGGGGAGGGCGTGAAGCTTTCTTT. This translates into CASSLGGGREAFF.

The sample holds a few counts of this clone. J is TRBJ1-4 and V is TRBV4-1; D gene ambiguous. CDR1 and CDR2 (germline): MGHRA, YSYEKL. V gave up 0 bases and J gave up 4 bases, with 9 bases separating them. The CDR3 is made up of 15 amino acids. The CDR3 DNA reads as TGCGCCAGCAGCCAAGAAGTACAGAATAATGAAAAACTGTTTTTT. The encoded protein is CASSQEVQNNEKLFF.

Only one count was recorded for this clone. Compared with germline, one end of the junction differs, possibly owing to a read error. The chain links TRBV2 to TRBJ2-1, with D tentatively TRBD2 (5 bases). The CDR3 contains 16 residues. Germline loops: CDR1 SNHLY, CDR2 FYNNEI. The CDR3 DNA is TGTGCCAGCAATGAACTCCGGGGATTGTCCTACAATGAGCAGTTCTTC. Translating it yields CASNELRGLSYNEQFF.

The gene calls are TRBV6-2 or TRBV6-3 and TRBJ2-3; 10 bases fit TRBD2. After removal of 1 base from V and 0 bases from J, the junction contained 7 bases not matched to a gene. CDR1 is MNHEY and CDR2 is SVGEGT in the germline V gene. The CDR3 has 18 residues. The CDR3: CASSYWLAGAISTDTQYF. The CDR3 nucleotides are TGTGCCAGCAGTTACTGGCTAGCGGGGGCCATTAGCACAGATACGCAGTATTTT.

V gene TRBV15 combines with J gene TRBJ2-7, with D possibly TRBD2 on 6 matching bases. Between the trimmed V and J ends, which lost 0 bases and 6 bases, there was a span of 12 bases. The CDR3 consists of 14 residues. Per germline, CDR1 LNHNV and CDR2 YYDKDF (reference sequence). The CDR3 DNA reads as TGTGCCACCAGCAGAGATAGTTCGGGACTCGAGCAGTACTTC. Amino acids: CATSRDSSGLEQYF.

V is TRBV27 and J is TRBJ1-5; D remains unclear. Trimming removed 8 bases at V and 0 bases at J, with 8 bases between. Germline assignment: CDR1 MNHEY and CDR2 SMNVEV (reference sequence). CDR3 size: 13 residues. CDR3: CASRQYSNQPQHF. In DNA, the CDR3 is TGTGCCAGCCGCCAGTATAGCAATCAGCCCCAGCATTTT.

The chain has TRBV11-2 and TRBJ2-7, with 7 bases matching TRBD1. With 2 bases clipped from V and 0 bases from J, the junction kept 16 bases outside the gene matches. Germline CDR1 SGHAT, CDR2 FQNNGV. This CDR3 region has 19 residues. CDR3: CASSLRDISGQQTSYEQYF. CDR3 nucleotides: TGTGCCAGCAGCTTAAGGGATATATCGGGACAGCAAACCTCCTACGAGCAGTACTTC.

The chain couples TRBV4-1 to TRBJ1-5; perhaps TRBD1 as D (6 bases). Trimming removed 0 bases from V and 3 bases from J, with 9 bases in between. The CDR3 extends over 15 amino acids. Germline-derived CDR1 and CDR2 are MGHRA and YSYEKL. The CDR3 sequence is CASSQEGADNQPQHF. CDR3 nucleotide sequence: TGCGCCAGCAGCCAAGAGGGGGCAGACAATCAGCCCCAGCATTTT.

The rearrangement links TRBV5-1 to TRBJ2-3; TRBD2 matches 8 bases. V lost 5 bases to trimming and J lost 2 bases; unmatched junction nucleotides: 10. Germline CDR1 is SGHRS and CDR2 is YFSETQ. The CDR3 totals 16 residues. CDR3 amino acids: CASSPFRGGNTDTQYF. CDR3 in DNA: TGCGCCAGCAGTCCCTTCCGGGGGGGGAACACAGATACGCAGTATTTT.

In the case of this clone: This sample includes further DNA sequences coding for the same CDR3. The chain employs TRBV5-1 and TRBJ2-5; a weak D match, TRBD1 (5 bases). V dropped 0 bases and J dropped 4 bases, with 7 bases sitting between them. In germline, CDR1 is SGHRS, CDR2 YFSETQ. The CDR3 covers 13 residues. The chain's CDR3 is CASSLGGGETQYF. The CDR3 nucleotides are TGCGCCAGCAGCTTGGGGGGCGGAGAGACCCAGTACTTC.

The CDR3 DNA is TGTGCCAGTAGTATGAACCCAGGGCACACCGGGGAGCTGTTTTTT. This codes for CASSMNPGHTGELFF. The chain couples TRBV19 to TRBJ2-2, with D possibly TRBD1 on 5 matching bases. The CDR3 is 15 residues long. The germline CDR1 and CDR2 sequences are LNHDA and SQIVND (reference sequence). V lost 3 bases and J 3 bases, leaving 11 bases between the germline ends.